The T cell receptor (beta chain) under discussion was sequenced for a study of blood T cell repertoires in COVID-19. At the level of the study: T cells, B-cell-depleted T cells, or PBMCs provided the cDNA or gDNA that served as material.

Repertoires were generated with immunoSEQ multiplex PCR, while TCRdb's copy carries only in-frame clones and drops some. The sample has approximately 250,000 clones, around 84% seen once. The germline CDR1 and CDR2 sequences are MGHDK and SYGVNS. The CDR3 is 17 residues long. The V and J ends lost 2 bases and 5 bases, in that order; junction bases with no gene match: 10. The specimen was peripheral blood. The chain carries TRBV25-1 and TRBJ2-5, with 11 bases fitting TRBD2. The clonotype comes from a woman in her thirties or forties who had recovered from COVID-19. CDR3 in amino acids: CASSEGSGGAGTETQYF. Here the CDR3 DNA reads TGTGCCAGCAGTGAAGGTAGCGGGGGGGCCGGGACGGAGACCCAGTACTTC.